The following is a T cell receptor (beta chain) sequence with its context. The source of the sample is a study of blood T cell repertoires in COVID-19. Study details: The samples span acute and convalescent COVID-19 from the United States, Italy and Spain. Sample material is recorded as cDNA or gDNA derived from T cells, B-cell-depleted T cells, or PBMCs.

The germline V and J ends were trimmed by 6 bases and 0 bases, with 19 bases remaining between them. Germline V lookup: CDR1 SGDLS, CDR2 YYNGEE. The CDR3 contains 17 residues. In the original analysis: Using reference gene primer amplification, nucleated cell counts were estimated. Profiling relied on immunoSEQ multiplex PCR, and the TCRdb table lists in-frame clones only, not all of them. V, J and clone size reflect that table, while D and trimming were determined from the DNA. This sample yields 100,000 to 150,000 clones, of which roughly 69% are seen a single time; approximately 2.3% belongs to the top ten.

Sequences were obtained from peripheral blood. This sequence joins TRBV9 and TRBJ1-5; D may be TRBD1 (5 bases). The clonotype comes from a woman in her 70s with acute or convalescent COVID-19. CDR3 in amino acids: CASNSRGEYGSNQPQHF. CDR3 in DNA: TGTGCCAGCAACTCTCGGGGGGAGTACGGTAGCAATCAGCCCCAGCATTTT.